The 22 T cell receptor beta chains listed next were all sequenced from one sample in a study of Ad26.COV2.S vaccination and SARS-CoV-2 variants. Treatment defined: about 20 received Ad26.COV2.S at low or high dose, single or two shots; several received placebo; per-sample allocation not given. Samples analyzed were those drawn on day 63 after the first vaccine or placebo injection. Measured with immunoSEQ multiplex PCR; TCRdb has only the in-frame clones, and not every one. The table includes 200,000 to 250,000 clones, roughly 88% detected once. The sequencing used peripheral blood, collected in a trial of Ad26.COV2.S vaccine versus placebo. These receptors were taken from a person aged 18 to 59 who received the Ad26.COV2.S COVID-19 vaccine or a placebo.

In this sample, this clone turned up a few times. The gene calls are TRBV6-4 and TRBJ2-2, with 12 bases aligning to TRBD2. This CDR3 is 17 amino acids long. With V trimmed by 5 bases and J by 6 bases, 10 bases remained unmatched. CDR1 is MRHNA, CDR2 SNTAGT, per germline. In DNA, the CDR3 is TGTGCCAGCAGTAAACTAGCGGGAGGCGCCACGCCCGGGGAGCTGTTTTTT. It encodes CASSKLAGGATPGELFF.

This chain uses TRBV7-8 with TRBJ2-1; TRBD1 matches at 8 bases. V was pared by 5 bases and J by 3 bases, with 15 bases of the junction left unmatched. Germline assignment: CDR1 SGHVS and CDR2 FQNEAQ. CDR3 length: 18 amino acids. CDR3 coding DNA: TGTGCCAGCAGCCTTCACCGGACAGGGCTGGGGCACTACAATGAGCAGTTCTTC. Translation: CASSLHRTGLGHYNEQFF. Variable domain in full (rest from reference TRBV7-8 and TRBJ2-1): GAGVSQSPRYKVAKRGQDVALRCDPISGHVSLFWYQQALGQGPEFLTYFQNEAQLDKSGLPSDRFFAERPEGSVSTLKIQRTQQEDSAVYLCASSLHRTGLGHYNEQFFGPGTRLTVL.

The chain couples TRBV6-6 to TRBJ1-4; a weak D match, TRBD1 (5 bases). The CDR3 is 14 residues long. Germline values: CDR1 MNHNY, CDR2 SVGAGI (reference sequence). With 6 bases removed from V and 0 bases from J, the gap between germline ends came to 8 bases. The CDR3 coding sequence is TGTGCCAGCAGCCAGACAGCAACTAATGAAAAACTGTTTTTT. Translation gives CASSQTATNEKLFF.

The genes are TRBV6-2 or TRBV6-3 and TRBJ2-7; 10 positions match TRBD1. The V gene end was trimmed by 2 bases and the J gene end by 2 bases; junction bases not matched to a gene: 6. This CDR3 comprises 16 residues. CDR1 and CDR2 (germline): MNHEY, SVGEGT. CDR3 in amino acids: CASSYKPGTGAYEQYF. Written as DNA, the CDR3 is TGTGCCAGCAGTTACAAACCCGGGACAGGGGCCTACGAGCAGTACTTC.

This CDR3 reads CAWSAVPRANYGYTF. The CDR3, as DNA: TGTGCCTGGAGTGCTGTCCCCCGCGCCAACTATGGCTACACCTTC. The rearrangement joins TRBV30 to TRBJ1-2; D not resolved. Germline V CDR1 and CDR2: GTSNPN, SVGIG (reference sequence). The V end was cut by 1 base, the J end by 2 bases, with 14 bases between. CDR3 length equals 15 residues. The complete variable domain, with remaining parts taken from reference TRBV30 and TRBJ1-2, reads SQTIHQWPATLVQPVGSPLSLECTVEGTSNPNLYWYRQAAGRGLQLLFYSVGIGQISSEVPQNLSASRPQDRQFILSSKKLLLSDSGFYLCAWSAVPRANYGYTFGSGTRLTVV.

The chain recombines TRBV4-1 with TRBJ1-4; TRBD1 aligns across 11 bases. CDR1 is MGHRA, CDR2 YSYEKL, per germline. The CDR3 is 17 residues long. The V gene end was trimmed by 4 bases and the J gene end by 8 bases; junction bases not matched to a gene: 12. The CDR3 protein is CASSLTDRGTGGEKLFF. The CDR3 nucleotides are TGCGCCAGCAGCCTAACCGATCGAGGGACAGGGGGAGAAAAACTGTTTTTT.

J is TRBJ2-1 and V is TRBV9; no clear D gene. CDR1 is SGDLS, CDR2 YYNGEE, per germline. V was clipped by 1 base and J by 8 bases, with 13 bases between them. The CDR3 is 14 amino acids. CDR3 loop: CASSVSQRRDEQFF. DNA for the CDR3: TGTGCCAGCAGCGTAAGCCAGCGTCGGGATGAGCAGTTCTTC.

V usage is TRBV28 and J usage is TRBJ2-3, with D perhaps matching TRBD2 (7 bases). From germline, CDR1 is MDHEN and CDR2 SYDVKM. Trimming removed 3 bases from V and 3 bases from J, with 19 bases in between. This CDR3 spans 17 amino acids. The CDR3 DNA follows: TGTGCCAGCAGTTTCCAACTCGGGGGGCGGGGAACAGATACGCAGTATTTT. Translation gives CASSFQLGGRGTDTQYF.

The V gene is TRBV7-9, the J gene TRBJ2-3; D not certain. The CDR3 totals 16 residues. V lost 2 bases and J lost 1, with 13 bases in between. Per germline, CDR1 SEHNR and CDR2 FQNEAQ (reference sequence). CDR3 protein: CASSLLDSWGTDTQYF. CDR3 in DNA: TGTGCCAGCAGCTTATTAGATTCTTGGGGCACAGATACGCAGTATTTT.

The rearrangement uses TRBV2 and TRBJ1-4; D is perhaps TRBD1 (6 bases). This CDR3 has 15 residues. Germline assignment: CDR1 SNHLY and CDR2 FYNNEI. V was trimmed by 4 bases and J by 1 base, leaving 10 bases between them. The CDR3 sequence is CASSGPGVTNEKLFF. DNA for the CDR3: TGTGCCAGCAGTGGCCCAGGGGTAACTAATGAAAAACTGTTTTTT.

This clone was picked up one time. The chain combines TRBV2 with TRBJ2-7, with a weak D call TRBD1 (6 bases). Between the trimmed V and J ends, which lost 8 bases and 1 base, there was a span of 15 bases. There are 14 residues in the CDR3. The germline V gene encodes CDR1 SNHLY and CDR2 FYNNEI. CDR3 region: CASLSGTPSYEQYF. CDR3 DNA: TGTGCCAGCCTTTCCGGGACACCTTCCTACGAGCAGTACTTC.

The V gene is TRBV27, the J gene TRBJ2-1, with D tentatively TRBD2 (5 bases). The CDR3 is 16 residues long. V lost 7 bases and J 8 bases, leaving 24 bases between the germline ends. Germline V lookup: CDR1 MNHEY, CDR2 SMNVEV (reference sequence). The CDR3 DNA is TGTGCCAGCACCCCCCAGCGGTCTAGGCTGATCGATGAGCAGTTCTTC. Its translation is CASTPQRSRLIDEQFF.

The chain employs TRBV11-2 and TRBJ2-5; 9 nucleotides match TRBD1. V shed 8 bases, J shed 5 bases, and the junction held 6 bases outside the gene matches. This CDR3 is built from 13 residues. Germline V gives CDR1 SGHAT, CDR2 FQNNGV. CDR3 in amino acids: CASLSGTGETQYF. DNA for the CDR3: TGTGCCAGCCTAAGCGGGACAGGGGAGACCCAGTACTTC.

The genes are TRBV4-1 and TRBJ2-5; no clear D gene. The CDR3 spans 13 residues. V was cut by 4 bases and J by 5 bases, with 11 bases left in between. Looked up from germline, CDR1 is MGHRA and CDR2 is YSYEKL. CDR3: CASSRGPVETQYF. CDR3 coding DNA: TGCGCCAGCAGCCGAGGCCCTGTTGAGACCCAGTACTTC.

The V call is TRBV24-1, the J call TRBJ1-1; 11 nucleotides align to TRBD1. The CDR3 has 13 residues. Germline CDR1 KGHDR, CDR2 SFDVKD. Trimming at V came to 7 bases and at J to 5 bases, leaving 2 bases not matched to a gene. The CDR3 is CATRGTGGTEAFF. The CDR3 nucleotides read TGTGCCACCAGGGGGACAGGGGGGACTGAAGCTTTCTTT.

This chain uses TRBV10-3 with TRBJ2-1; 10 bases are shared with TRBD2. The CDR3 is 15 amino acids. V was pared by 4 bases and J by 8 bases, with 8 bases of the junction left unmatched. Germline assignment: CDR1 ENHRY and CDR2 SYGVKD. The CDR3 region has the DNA TGTGCCATCAGTGTGGAGACTAGCGGGTTGCATGAGCAGTTCTTC. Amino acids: CAISVETSGLHEQFF.

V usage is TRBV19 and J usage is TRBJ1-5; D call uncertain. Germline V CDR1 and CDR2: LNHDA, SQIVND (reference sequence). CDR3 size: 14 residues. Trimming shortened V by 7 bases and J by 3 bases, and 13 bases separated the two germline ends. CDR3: CASTMGSDNQPQHF. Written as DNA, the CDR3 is TGTGCCAGTACGATGGGGAGTGACAATCAGCCCCAGCATTTT.

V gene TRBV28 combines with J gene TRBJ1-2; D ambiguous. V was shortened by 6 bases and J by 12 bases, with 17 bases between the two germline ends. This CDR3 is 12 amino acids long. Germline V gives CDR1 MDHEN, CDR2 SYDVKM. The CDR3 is CASRGISYGDTF. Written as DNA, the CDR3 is TGTGCCAGCAGGGGAATTAGTTACGGCGACACCTTC.

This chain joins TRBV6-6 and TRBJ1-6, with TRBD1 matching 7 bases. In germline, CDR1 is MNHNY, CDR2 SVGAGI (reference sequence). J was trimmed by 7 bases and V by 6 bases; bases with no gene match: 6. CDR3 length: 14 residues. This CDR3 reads CASRFTGENSPLHF. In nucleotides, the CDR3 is TGTGCCAGCAGATTTACAGGGGAGAATTCACCCCTCCACTTT.

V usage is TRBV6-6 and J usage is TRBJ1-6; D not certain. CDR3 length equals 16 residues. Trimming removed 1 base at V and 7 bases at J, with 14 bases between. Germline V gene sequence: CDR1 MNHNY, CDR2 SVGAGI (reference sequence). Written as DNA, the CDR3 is TGTGCCAGCAGTTACTTGTCTCAGGACGGGAATTCACCCCTCCACTTT. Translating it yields CASSYLSQDGNSPLHF.

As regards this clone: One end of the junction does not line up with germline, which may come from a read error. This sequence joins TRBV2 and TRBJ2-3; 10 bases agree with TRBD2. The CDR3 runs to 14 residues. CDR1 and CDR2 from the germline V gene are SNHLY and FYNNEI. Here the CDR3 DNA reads TGTGCCAGAGAGCGGGAGGGCCTCACAAATACGCAGTATTTT. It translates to CAREREGLTNTQYF.

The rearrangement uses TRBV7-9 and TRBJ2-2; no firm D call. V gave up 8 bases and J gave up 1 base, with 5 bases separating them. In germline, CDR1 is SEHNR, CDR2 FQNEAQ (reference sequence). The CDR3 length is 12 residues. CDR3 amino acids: CASLRNTGELFF. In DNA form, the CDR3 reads TGTGCCAGCTTGAGGAACACCGGGGAGCTGTTTTTT.